The next 20 T cell receptor beta chains were all read from a single sample in a study of kidney transplant recipient with SARS-CoV-2 infection. TCRdb ran MiXCR on the reads and lists one entry per CDR3 protein. The repertoire has roughly 230,000 distinct CDR3 sequences, 29% of them found once; the top ten carry roughly 7.3%. Sequenced material: a blood sample, taken at baseline and on approximately day 120 from a kidney transplant recipient. These receptors all come from a male patient between 25 and 39 years old who had COVID-19 and was a kidney transplant recipient. Some T cells may be provided by the graft donor.

As regards this clonotype: This may stem from a read error, because a much larger clone lies one nucleotide away. This chain links TRBV6-5 with TRBJ2-1; the match to TRBD2 covers 9 bases. From germline, CDR1 is MNHEY and CDR2 SVGAGI. V shed 10 bases, J shed 0 bases, and the junction held 10 bases outside the gene matches. This CDR3 is built from 16 residues. The CDR3 region is CANRDFSGSSYNEQFF. The DNA for the CDR3 is TGTGCCAACAGGGACTTTAGCGGGAGCTCCTACAATGAGCAGTTCTTC.

The table lists this clonotype with many counts. The chain combines TRBV24-1 with TRBJ2-5; 8 nucleotides align to TRBD1. The germline gives CDR1 KGHDR, CDR2 SFDVKD. Trimming removed 4 bases from V and 1 base from J; junction bases left unmatched: 4. The CDR3 is 15 amino acids. CDR3 DNA: TGTGCCACCAGTGACCCGACAGGGGCCCAAGAGACCCAGTACTTC. This encodes CATSDPTGAQETQYF.

Regarding this clonotype: This clone may be a read error of a much larger clone one base away. This rearrangement joins TRBV11-2 to TRBJ2-7; D call uncertain. Germline V gene data show CDR1 as SGHAT and CDR2 as FQNNGV. V lost 4 bases and J 1 base, leaving 11 bases between the germline ends. The CDR3 covers 14 residues. The CDR3 region is CASSSLVQSYEQYF. The CDR3 DNA reads TGTGCCAGCAGCTCCTTGGTCCAGTCCTACGAGCAGTACTTC.

On this clonotype itself: Given a much more abundant clone one base away, this may be a read error. The V call is TRBV6-5, the J call TRBJ1-4; 11 bases align to TRBD1. Per the germline V gene, CDR1 is MNHEY and CDR2 is SVGAGI. The length of the CDR3 is 15 residues. CDR3 nucleotides: TGTGCCAGCAGTGAAAGGACAGGGGGCGGAGAAAAACAGTTTTTT. It encodes CASSERTGGGEKQFF.

This clonotype was found many times. V usage is TRBV5-5 and J usage is TRBJ2-3; D might be TRBD1 (7 bases). The ends were cut back, 5 bases at V and 1 base at J, with 14 bases in the middle. Germline CDR1 and CDR2: SGHKS and YYEKEE (reference sequence). The CDR3 spans 15 residues. The CDR3 sequence: CASRFRGDGTDTQYF. In DNA form, the CDR3 reads TGTGCCAGCAGGTTCAGGGGGGATGGCACAGATACGCAGTATTTT.

This clonotype was picked up many times. The chain combines TRBV6-1 with TRBJ2-6; D remains unclear. Trimming shortened V by 3 bases and J by 3 bases, and 3 bases separated the two germline ends. This CDR3 has 13 amino acids. Germline assignment: CDR1 MNHNS and CDR2 SASEGT. This CDR3 is CASSDGGANVLTF. Written as DNA, the CDR3 is TGTGCCAGCAGTGACGGTGGGGCCAACGTCCTGACTTTC.

This clonotype was observed many times. V and J are TRBV3-1 and TRBJ2-2, with no clear D. Trimming shortened V by 4 bases and J by 5 bases, and 23 bases separated the two germline ends. The CDR3 is 18 residues long. Germline CDR1 LGHDT, CDR2 YNNKEL (reference sequence). CDR3 residues: CASSPEHPISGLTGELFF. CDR3 nucleotide sequence: TGTGCCAGCAGCCCAGAACATCCCATTTCAGGCTTGACCGGGGAGCTGTTTTTT. The variable domain in full, completed from reference TRBV3-1 and TRBJ2-2, reads DTAVSQTPKYLVTQMGNDKSIKCEQNLGHDTMYWYKQDSKKFLKIMFSYNNKELIINETVPNRFSPKSPDKAHLNLHINSLELGDSAVYFCASSPEHPISGLTGELFFGEGSRLTVL.

This clonotype came up many times. The chain has TRBV6-5 and TRBJ1-5; D is unclear. Germline CDR1 and CDR2: MNHEY and SVGAGI. V was trimmed by 6 bases and J by 0 bases, leaving 12 bases between them. The CDR3 contains 15 residues. The CDR3, as DNA: TGTGCCAGCAGCTTTGATCAATATAGCAATCAGCCCCAGCATTTT. Its translation: CASSFDQYSNQPQHF.

On this clonotype: A much larger clone is a single base away; this may be a read error. CDR3 bases: TGCAGTGCTAGACAGGGGTCCGGGGTGAACACTGAAGCTTTCTTT. Its protein is CSARQGSGVNTEAFF. The chain joins TRBV20-1 to TRBJ1-1, with D possibly being TRBD1 (6 bases). The CDR3 runs 15 residues. Deletions cut 2 bases from V and 0 bases from J, with 13 bases between. Germline-derived CDR1 and CDR2 are DFQATT and SNEGSKA (reference sequence).

Points on this clonotype: Being one base from a much bigger clone, this may be a read error. The rearrangement links TRBV2 to TRBJ1-3; D ambiguous. CDR1 and CDR2 from the germline V gene are SNHLY and FYNNEI. V was trimmed by 6 bases and J by 1 base, leaving 16 bases between them. This CDR3 has 16 residues. The CDR3 nucleotides read TGTGCCAGCAGGCCCCGGCCCCAGACGTCTGGAAACACCATATATTTT. It yields the protein CASRPRPQTSGNTIYF.

The chain carries TRBV5-5 and TRBJ2-3, with 7 bases lining up with TRBD1. The CDR3 has 16 amino acids. Germline V gene lookup returns CDR1 SGHKS and CDR2 YYEKEE (reference sequence). V shed 5 bases, J shed 1 base, and the junction held 10 bases outside the gene matches. The CDR3 region has the DNA TGTGCCAGCAGTCTGCCTTTAGGGACAGGCACAGATACGCAGTATTTT. Protein: CASSLPLGTGTDTQYF.

This sequence joins TRBV5-4 and TRBJ2-1; 11 bases line up with TRBD2. Trimming removed 4 bases from V and 2 bases from J; junction bases left unmatched: 5. There are 16 residues in the CDR3. Per germline, CDR1 SGHNT and CDR2 YYREEE (reference sequence). The CDR3 region has the DNA TGTGCCAGCAGCACTGGGGGACTAGCGGCCTACAATGAGCAGTTCTTC. Its protein is CASSTGGLAAYNEQFF.

This clonotype was recorded many times. The rearrangement joins TRBV2 to TRBJ2-7, with 10 bases matching TRBD2. Germline trimming cut 4 bases from V and 3 bases from J; bases unmatched to any gene: 3. The germline CDR1 and CDR2 sequences are SNHLY and FYNNEI. The CDR3 runs to 14 residues. Written as DNA, the CDR3 is TGTGCCAGCAGTGGGCTAGCGGGAGTCTACGAGCAGTACTTC. This translates into CASSGLAGVYEQYF. Full variable domain (remainder filled in from reference TRBV2 and TRBJ2-7): EPEVTQTPSHQVTQMGQEVILRCVPISNHLYFYWYRQILGQKVEFLVSFYNNEISEKSEIFDDQFSVERPDGSNFTLKIRSTKLEDSAMYFCASSGLAGVYEQYFGPGTRLTVT.

For this clonotype: This likely traces to a read error, being one base from a far larger clone. This sequence joins TRBV6-1 and TRBJ2-2; 8 bases line up with TRBD2. The CDR3 has 16 residues. Germline CDR1 reads MNHNS; CDR2 reads SASEGT. CDR3 in amino acids: CASSTESGSYTGELLF. The CDR3 DNA follows: TGTGCCAGCAGTACCGAGAGCGGGAGTTACACCGGGGAGCTGCTTTTT.

In this sample, this clonotype turned up a few times. A much larger clone differs by one base, so this may be a read error. This chain connects TRBV11-2 to TRBJ1-2; D call uncertain. The CDR3 contains 17 residues. The V end was cut by 5 bases, the J end by 4 bases, with 23 bases between. Germline V lookup: CDR1 SGHAT, CDR2 FQNNGV. The CDR3 region is CASSMVTTSRKTYGYTF. The CDR3 DNA is TGTGCCAGCAGCATGGTGACAACAAGCAGAAAGACCTATGGCTACACCTTC. The complete variable domain, with remaining parts taken from reference TRBV11-2 and TRBJ1-2, reads EAGVAQSPRYKIIEKRQSVAFWCNPISGHATLYWYQQILGQGPKLLIQFQNNGVVDDSQLPKDRFSAERLKGVDSTLKIQPAKLEDSAVYLCASSMVTTSRKTYGYTFGSGTRLTVV.

This clonotype was counted ten times or more. CDR3 nucleotides: TGTGCCAGCAGCCCCGACAGGGACGGGAATCAGCCCCAGCATTTT. This translates into CASSPDRDGNQPQHF. J is TRBJ1-5 and V is TRBV6-2 or TRBV6-3; 7 nucleotides agree with TRBD1. Germline V gene data show CDR1 as MNHEY and CDR2 as SVGEGT. V lost 6 bases, J lost 4 bases, and 9 bases stayed unmatched. The CDR3 is 15 amino acids.

This clonotype was recorded at least ten times. The CDR3 bases are TGCAGTGCTACGCCTCCGGGACTAGCGGGAGGCCCTACCGACTACGAGCAGTACTTC. This sequence encodes CSATPPGLAGGPTDYEQYF. V usage is TRBV20-1 and J usage is TRBJ2-7; 15 bases line up with TRBD2. J lost 3 bases, V lost 4 bases, and 16 bases had no gene match. The CDR3 covers 19 residues. Germline V gives CDR1 DFQATT, CDR2 SNEGSKA (reference sequence).

This clonotype was seen at least ten times. The chain has TRBV6-5 and TRBJ1-4; 7 nucleotides match TRBD1. Germline CDR1 reads MNHEY; CDR2 reads SVGAGI. CDR3 length equals 15 residues. J gave up 7 bases and V 7 bases, and 12 bases lay outside the gene matches. CDR3 in DNA: TGTGCCAGCAATACCGACAGGGCTCTAGGTGAAAAACTGTTTTTT. It is translated as CASNTDRALGEKLFF.

A remark on this clonotype: This may come from a read error, since a much larger clone is one base off. The chain carries TRBV6-5 and TRBJ1-2; D gene ambiguous. The CDR3 totals 17 residues. V was cut by 5 bases and J by 4 bases, with 23 bases left in between. Germline V gives CDR1 MNHEY, CDR2 SVGAGI. In DNA form, the CDR3 reads TGTGCCAGCAGTACTGTACACTCTACGCGAAAGACCTATGGCTACACCTTC. This encodes CASSTVHSTRKTYGYTF.

This clonotype has at least ten counts. This chain links TRBV19 with TRBJ1-2; 9 bases map to TRBD1. Germline V CDR1 and CDR2: LNHDA, SQIVND (reference sequence). V trimming: 5 bases; J trimming: 4 bases; junction bases outside the gene matches: 11. CDR3 length equals 16 residues. CDR3 DNA: TGTGCCAGTAGTCCCCTACCGGGACAGGGAGGCTATGGCTACACCTTC. Protein: CASSPLPGQGGYGYTF.